A single sample gave rise to the 20 T cell receptor beta chains below, sequenced in a study of shared clonotypes between healthy human individuals. Libraries were prepared by immunoSEQ multiplex PCR; TCRdb keeps only in-frame clonotypes and omits some of them. The sample shows about 490,000 clones, approximately 80% of them seen only once. The sample comprised PBMCs. The source is a woman aged 40 to 50 in good health. Some clones in this sample may be carry-over from other donors' samples.

The chain couples TRBV2 to TRBJ1-6; tentatively, D is TRBD1 (5 bases). The germline CDR1 and CDR2 sequences are SNHLY and FYNNEI. Deletions cut 5 bases from V and 10 bases from J, with 15 bases between. The length of the CDR3 is 14 residues. CDR3 DNA sequence: TGTGCCAGCAGTCGACGGGACCGAGGCTCACCCCTCCACTTT. Protein product: CASSRRDRGSPLHF. Looking up the rest from reference TRBV2 and TRBJ1-6 gives the full variable domain: EPEVTQTPSHQVTQMGQEVILRCVPISNHLYFYWYRQILGQKVEFLVSFYNNEISEKSEIFDDQFSVERPDGSNFTLKIRSTKLEDSAMYFCASSRRDRGSPLHFGNGTRLTVT.

This chain joins TRBV15 and TRBJ2-7, with 10 bases fitting TRBD1. CDR1 is LNHNV and CDR2 is YYDKDF in the germline V gene (reference sequence). The J segment lost 9 bases and the V segment lost 0 bases, leaving 8 bases of the junction unmatched. The CDR3 totals 15 residues. The CDR3 DNA reads TGTGCCACCAGCAGAGATCCCGGGACAGGGGAGCGGCAGTACTTC. As protein: CATSRDPGTGERQYF. Combining the CDR3 with reference TRBV15 and TRBJ2-7 gives the whole variable domain DAMVIQNPRYQVTQFGKPVTLSCSQTLNHNVMYWYQQKSSQAPKLLFHYYDKDFNNEADTPDNFQSRRPNTSFCFLDIRSPGLGDTAMYLCATSRDPGTGERQYFGPGTRLTVT.

The chain couples TRBV5-1 to TRBJ2-1; D ambiguous. The CDR3 loop spans 14 amino acids. The ends were cut back, 3 bases at V and 8 bases at J, with 15 bases in the middle. The germline CDR1 and CDR2 sequences are SGHRS and YFSETQ. CDR3 loop: CASSWRGHEDEQFF. The CDR3, as DNA: TGCGCCAGCAGCTGGCGAGGCCACGAGGATGAGCAGTTCTTC.

V is TRBV9 and J is TRBJ1-6; possibly TRBD1 for D (6 bases). Germline V gene sequence: CDR1 SGDLS, CDR2 YYNGEE. V lost 0 bases and J lost 8, with 15 bases in between. The CDR3 consists of 16 residues. CDR3 amino acids: CASSVDPRTEHSPLHF. In DNA, the CDR3 is TGTGCCAGCAGCGTAGACCCCAGGACAGAACATTCACCCCTCCACTTT.

The chain joins TRBV6-6 to TRBJ1-5; D is possibly TRBD1 (5 bases). The CDR3 sequence is 16 residues long. V was shortened by 5 bases and J by 2 bases, with 16 bases between the two germline ends. Per germline, CDR1 MNHNY and CDR2 SVGAGI (reference sequence). This CDR3 reads CASSRGGTRGNQPQHF. The CDR3 coding sequence is TGTGCCAGCAGTCGGGGGGGGACTAGGGGCAATCAGCCCCAGCATTTT.

This chain connects TRBV6-6 to TRBJ2-1; the D gene is possibly TRBD2 (5 bases). CDR1 MNHNY and CDR2 SVGAGI come from the germline V gene (reference sequence). Trimming removed 0 bases at V and 5 bases at J, with 5 bases between. CDR3 length: 13 amino acids. CDR3 amino acids: CASSYSRDNEQFF. The CDR3 nucleotides read TGTGCCAGCAGTTACTCGCGGGACAATGAGCAGTTCTTC.

The chain is built from TRBV7-9 and TRBJ1-5; no clear D. V gave up 1 base and J gave up 4 bases, with 5 bases separating them. The CDR3 sequence is 13 residues long. Germline CDR1 SEHNR, CDR2 FQNEAQ (reference sequence). The CDR3 coding sequence is TGTGCCAGCAGCTTAGGGCCTAATCAGCCCCAGCATTTT. This codes for CASSLGPNQPQHF.

This clone came up a few times. The chain combines TRBV4-1 with TRBJ1-5; TRBD1 is a possible D gene (5 bases). V was cut by 1 base and J by 0 bases, with 13 bases left in between. The CDR3 runs to 17 residues. Germline-derived CDR1 and CDR2 are MGHRA and YSYEKL. This CDR3 reads CASSQVPGAYSNQPQHF. DNA for the CDR3: TGCGCCAGCAGCCAAGTCCCCGGGGCCTATAGCAATCAGCCCCAGCATTTT.

Here the CDR3 DNA reads TGTGCCAGCAGCCGGGGACAAGGAGAGCAGTTCTTC. This codes for CASSRGQGEQFF. V and J are TRBV11-3 and TRBJ2-1; tentative D call: TRBD1 (6 bases). There are 12 residues in the CDR3. In germline, CDR1 is SGHNT, CDR2 YENEEA. Trimming stripped 5 bases from V and 10 bases from J, with 12 bases between.

About this clone: Being one base from a much bigger clone, this may be a read error. The V and J genes are TRBV2 and TRBJ2-1, with a possible D match to TRBD2 (6 bases). Germline CDR1 and CDR2: SNHLY and FYNNEI. The V end was cut by 7 bases, the J end by 0 bases, with 7 bases between. This CDR3 spans 13 amino acids. CDR3 sequence: CASTGSSYNEQFF. DNA of the CDR3: TGTGCCAGCACCGGGAGCTCCTACAATGAGCAGTTCTTC.

This sequence joins TRBV2 and TRBJ1-5; D is ambiguous. V was clipped by 4 bases and J by 1 base, with 5 bases between them. Germline CDR1 is SNHLY and CDR2 is FYNNEI. The CDR3 spans 13 residues. This CDR3 reads CASSVGSNQPQHF. The CDR3 nucleotides read TGTGCCAGCAGTGTTGGCAGCAATCAGCCCCAGCATTTT.

The chain joins TRBV5-4 to TRBJ2-1; 10 nucleotides match TRBD2. Germline V gene data show CDR1 as SGHNT and CDR2 as YYREEE (reference sequence). The V and J ends lost 4 bases and 6 bases, in that order; junction bases with no gene match: 10. The CDR3 spans 16 residues. The CDR3 DNA follows: TGTGCCAGCAGCCCCCCAGGACTAGCGGAGGCCAATGAGCAGTTCTTC. Amino acid sequence: CASSPPGLAEANEQFF.

The chain recombines TRBV6-1 with TRBJ2-1, with D possibly matching TRBD1 (6 bases). CDR3 size: 17 residues. CDR1 and CDR2 from the germline V gene are MNHNS and SASEGT. Trimming took off 2 bases at V and 0 bases at J, with 14 bases between the two ends. CDR3 DNA sequence: TGTGCCAGCAGTGAACGGGTTGACAGGAGCTCCTACAATGAGCAGTTCTTC. This codes for CASSERVDRSSYNEQFF.

This chain joins TRBV5-1 and TRBJ2-3, with a tentative D call TRBD2 (5 bases). The ends were cut back, 4 bases at V and 5 bases at J, with 26 bases in the middle. Germline CDR1 is SGHRS and CDR2 is YFSETQ. The CDR3 spans 18 residues. CDR3 DNA: TGCGCCAGCAGCCCGAGGGCCCTAGGAACCCTACCGGGAGATACGCAGTATTTT. Its translation is CASSPRALGTLPGDTQYF.

This rearrangement joins TRBV28 to TRBJ2-7; either TRBD1 or TRBD2 may supply D (5 bases each). V gave up 2 bases and J gave up 0 bases, with 8 bases separating them. The V gene's germline CDR1 is MDHEN and CDR2 SYDVKM. CDR3 length: 14 residues. In DNA, the CDR3 is TGTGCCAGCAGTTTACCCGGGGCCTCCTACGAGCAGTACTTC. It codes for CASSLPGASYEQYF.

The chain employs TRBV7-8 and TRBJ2-1; 11 bases fit TRBD1. CDR1 is SGHVS and CDR2 is FQNEAQ in the germline V gene. The CDR3 is 15 amino acids. Losses at the gene ends were 5 bases for V and 7 bases for J; bases not matched to a gene: 7. CDR3 sequence (DNA): TGTGCCAGCAGCCCACGGACAGGGGGCTGGAATGAGCAGTTCTTC. Translating it yields CASSPRTGGWNEQFF.

This CDR3 reads CASSPPRGGGETQYF. CDR3 nucleotide sequence: TGTGCCAGCAGCCCCCCCAGGGGTGGAGGGGAGACCCAGTACTTC. The chain links TRBV7-2 to TRBJ2-5; possibly TRBD1 or TRBD2 for D (6 bases each). The germline gives CDR1 SGHTA, CDR2 FQGNSA. The CDR3 consists of 15 residues. Trimming removed 5 bases from V and 5 bases from J, with 18 bases in between.

V gene TRBV5-4 combines with J gene TRBJ2-1, with 8 bases lining up with TRBD2. CDR3 size: 14 residues. V shed 0 bases and J 12 bases; nucleotides not matched to a gene: 8. Germline V CDR1 and CDR2: SGHNT, YYREEE (reference sequence). DNA for the CDR3: TGTGCCAGCAGCTTGGTTACCGGGAGGGCGGGGCAGTTCTTC. Translating gives CASSLVTGRAGQFF.

This chain connects TRBV12-5 to TRBJ2-2; TRBD2 agrees at 9 bases. The CDR3 is 17 amino acids. From germline, CDR1 is LGHNT and CDR2 FRNRAP. Losses at the gene ends were 4 bases for V and 2 bases for J; bases not matched to a gene: 8. The CDR3 region has the DNA TGTGCTAGTGGTTACCGACCACTAGCGGGTAACACCGGGGAGCTGTTTTTT. It is translated as CASGYRPLAGNTGELFF.

The chain combines TRBV7-9 with TRBJ2-1; 15 bases fit TRBD2. The trim removed 2 bases at V and 3 bases at J, leaving 8 bases unmatched. The germline V gene encodes CDR1 SEHNR and CDR2 FQNEAQ (reference sequence). The CDR3 length is 19 residues. Here the CDR3 reads CASSLPGLAGGQNYNEQFF. For the CDR3, the DNA is TGTGCCAGCAGCTTACCGGGACTAGCGGGAGGCCAAAACTACAATGAGCAGTTCTTC.